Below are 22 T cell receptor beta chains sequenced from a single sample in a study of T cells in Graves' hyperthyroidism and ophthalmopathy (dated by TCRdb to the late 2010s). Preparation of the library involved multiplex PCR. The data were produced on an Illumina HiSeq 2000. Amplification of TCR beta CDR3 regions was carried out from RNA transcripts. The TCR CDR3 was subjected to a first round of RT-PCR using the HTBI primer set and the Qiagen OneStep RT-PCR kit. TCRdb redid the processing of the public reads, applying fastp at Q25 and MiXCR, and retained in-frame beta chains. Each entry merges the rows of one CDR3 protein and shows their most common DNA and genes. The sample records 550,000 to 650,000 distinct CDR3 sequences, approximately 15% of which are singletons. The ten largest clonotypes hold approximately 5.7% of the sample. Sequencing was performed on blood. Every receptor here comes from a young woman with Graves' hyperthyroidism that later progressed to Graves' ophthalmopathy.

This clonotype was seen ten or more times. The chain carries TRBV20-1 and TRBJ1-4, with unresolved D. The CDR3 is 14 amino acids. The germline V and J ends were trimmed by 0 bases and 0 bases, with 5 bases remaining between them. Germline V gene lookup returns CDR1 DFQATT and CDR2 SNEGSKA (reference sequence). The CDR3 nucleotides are TGCAGTGCTAGAGATGGCTCAACTAATGAAAAACTGTTTTTT. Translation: CSARDGSTNEKLFF.

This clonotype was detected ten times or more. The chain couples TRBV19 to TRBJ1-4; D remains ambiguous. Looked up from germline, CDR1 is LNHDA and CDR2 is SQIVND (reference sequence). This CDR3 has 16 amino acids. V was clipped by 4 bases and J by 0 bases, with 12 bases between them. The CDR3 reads CASSTEYRATNEKLFF. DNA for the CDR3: TGTGCCAGTAGTACCGAATACAGAGCAACTAATGAAAAACTGTTTTTT.

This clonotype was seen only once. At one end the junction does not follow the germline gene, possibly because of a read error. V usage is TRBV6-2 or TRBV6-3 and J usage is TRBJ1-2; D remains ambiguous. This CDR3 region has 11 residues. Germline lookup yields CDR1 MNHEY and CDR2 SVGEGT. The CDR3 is CAGSYLGGYTF. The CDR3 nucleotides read TGTGCCGGCAGTTACCTGGGTGGCTACACCTTC.

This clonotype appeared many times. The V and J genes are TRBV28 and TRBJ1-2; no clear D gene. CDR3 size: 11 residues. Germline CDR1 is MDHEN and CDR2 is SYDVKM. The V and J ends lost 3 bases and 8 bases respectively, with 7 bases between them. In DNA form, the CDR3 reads TGTGCCAGCAGTTTTGGAGTCGGCTACACCTTC. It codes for CASSFGVGYTF.

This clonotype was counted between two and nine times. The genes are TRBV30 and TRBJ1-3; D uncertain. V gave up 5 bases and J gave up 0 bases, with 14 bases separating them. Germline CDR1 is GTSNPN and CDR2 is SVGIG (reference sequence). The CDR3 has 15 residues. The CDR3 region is CAWVRSRYSGNTIYF. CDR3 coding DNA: TGTGCCTGGGTGAGAAGCCGGTACTCTGGAAACACCATATATTTT.

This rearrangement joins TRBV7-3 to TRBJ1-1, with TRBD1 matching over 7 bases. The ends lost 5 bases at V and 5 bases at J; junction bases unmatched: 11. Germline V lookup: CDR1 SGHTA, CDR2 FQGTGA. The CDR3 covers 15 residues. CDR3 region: CASSPTGSIGTEAFF. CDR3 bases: TGTGCCAGCAGCCCGACAGGGTCAATAGGTACTGAAGCTTTCTTT.

CDR3 nucleotides: TGTGCCAACTACGGCCGCGGGAGCTTCTACGAGCAGTACTTC. As protein: CANYGRGSFYEQYF. The V and J genes are TRBV2 and TRBJ2-7, with 7 bases aligning to TRBD2. The junction had 12 bases not matched to a gene; V was cut back by 10 bases and J by 3 bases. The CDR3 contains 14 residues. CDR1 and CDR2 (germline): SNHLY, FYNNEI.

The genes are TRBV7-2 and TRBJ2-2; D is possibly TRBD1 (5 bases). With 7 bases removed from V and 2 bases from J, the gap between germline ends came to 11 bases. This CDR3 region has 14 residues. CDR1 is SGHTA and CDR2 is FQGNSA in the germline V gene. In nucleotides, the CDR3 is TGTGCCAGCATTGCCTGGGGCAACACCGGGGAGCTGTTTTTT. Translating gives CASIAWGNTGELFF.

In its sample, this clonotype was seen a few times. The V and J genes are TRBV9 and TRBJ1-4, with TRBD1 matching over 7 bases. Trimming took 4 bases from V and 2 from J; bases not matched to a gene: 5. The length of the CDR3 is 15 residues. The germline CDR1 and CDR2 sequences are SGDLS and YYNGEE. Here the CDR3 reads CASSKTGETNEKLFF. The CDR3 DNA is TGTGCCAGCAGCAAAACAGGGGAGACTAATGAAAAACTGTTTTTT.

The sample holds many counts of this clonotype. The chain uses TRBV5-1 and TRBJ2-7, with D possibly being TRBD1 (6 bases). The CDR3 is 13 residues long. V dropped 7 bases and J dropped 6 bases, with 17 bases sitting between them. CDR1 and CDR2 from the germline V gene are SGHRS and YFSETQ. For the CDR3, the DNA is TGCGCCAGCGGGGGCTTCAGCCCACCCGAGCAGTACTTC. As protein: CASGGFSPPEQYF.

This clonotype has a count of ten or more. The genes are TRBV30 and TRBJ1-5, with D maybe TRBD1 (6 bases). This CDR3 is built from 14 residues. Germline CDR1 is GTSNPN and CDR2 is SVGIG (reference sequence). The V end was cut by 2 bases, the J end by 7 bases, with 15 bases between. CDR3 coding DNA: TGTGCCTGGAGTTCTCAGGGGTCCTGGCAGCCCCAGCATTTT. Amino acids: CAWSSQGSWQPQHF. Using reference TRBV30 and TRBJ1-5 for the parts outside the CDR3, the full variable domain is SQTIHQWPATLVQPVGSPLSLECTVEGTSNPNLYWYRQAAGRGLQLLFYSVGIGQISSEVPQNLSASRPQDRQFILSSKKLLLSDSGFYLCAWSSQGSWQPQHFGDGTRLSIL.

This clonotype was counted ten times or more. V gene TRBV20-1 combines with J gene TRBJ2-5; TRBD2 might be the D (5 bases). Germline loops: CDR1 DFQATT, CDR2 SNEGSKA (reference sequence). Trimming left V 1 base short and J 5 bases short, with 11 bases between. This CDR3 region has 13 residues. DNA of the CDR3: TGCAGTGCTAGAGTGGCGGGTCAGGAGACCCAGTACTTC. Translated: CSARVAGQETQYF.

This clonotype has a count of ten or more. The CDR3 loop reads CSARVGLLVGDTQYF. The CDR3 region has the DNA TGCAGTGCTAGAGTTGGGCTGCTGGTGGGGGATACGCAGTATTTT. V is TRBV20-1 and J is TRBJ2-3; D is unresolved. Germline-derived CDR1 and CDR2 are DFQATT and SNEGSKA (reference sequence). V dropped 1 base and J dropped 6 bases, with 17 bases sitting between them. CDR3 size: 15 residues.

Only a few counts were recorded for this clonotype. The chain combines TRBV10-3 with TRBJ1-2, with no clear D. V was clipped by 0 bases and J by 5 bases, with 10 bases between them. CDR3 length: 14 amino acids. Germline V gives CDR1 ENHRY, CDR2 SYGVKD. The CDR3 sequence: CAISESSGVYGYTF. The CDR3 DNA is TGTGCCATCAGTGAGTCGAGCGGGGTTTATGGCTACACCTTC.

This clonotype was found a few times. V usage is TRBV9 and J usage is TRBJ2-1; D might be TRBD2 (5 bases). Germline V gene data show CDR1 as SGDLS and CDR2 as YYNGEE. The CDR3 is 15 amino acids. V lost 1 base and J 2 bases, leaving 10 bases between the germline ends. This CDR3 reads CASSVMGSTYNEQFF. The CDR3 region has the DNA TGTGCCAGCAGCGTAATGGGGAGCACCTACAATGAGCAGTTCTTC. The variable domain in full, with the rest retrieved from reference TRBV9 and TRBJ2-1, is DSGVTQTPKHLITATGQRVTLRCSPRSGDLSVYWYQQSLDQGLQFLIQYYNGEERAKGNILERFSAQQFPDLHSELNLSSLELGDSALYFCASSVMGSTYNEQFFGPGTRLTVL.

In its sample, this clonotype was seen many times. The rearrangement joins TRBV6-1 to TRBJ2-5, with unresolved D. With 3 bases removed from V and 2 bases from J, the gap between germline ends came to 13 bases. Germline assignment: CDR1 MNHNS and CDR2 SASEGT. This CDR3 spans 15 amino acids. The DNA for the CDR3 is TGTGCCAGCAGTGAGGCAGGACCGTCTCAAGAGACCCAGTACTTC. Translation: CASSEAGPSQETQYF.

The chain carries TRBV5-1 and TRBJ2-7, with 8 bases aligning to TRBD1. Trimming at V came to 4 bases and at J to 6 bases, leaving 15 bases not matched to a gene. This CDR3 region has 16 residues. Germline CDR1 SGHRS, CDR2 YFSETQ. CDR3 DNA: TGCGCCAGCAGCCGGGACGCGGGACAGGAGCTGTCCGAGCAGTACTTC. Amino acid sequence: CASSRDAGQELSEQYF.

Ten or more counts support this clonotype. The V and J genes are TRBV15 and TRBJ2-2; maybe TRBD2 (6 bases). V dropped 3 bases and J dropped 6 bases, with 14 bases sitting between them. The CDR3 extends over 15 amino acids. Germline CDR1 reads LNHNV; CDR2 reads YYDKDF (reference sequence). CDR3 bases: TGTGCCACCAGCAGGGAGGGAGACAGCGCCGGGGAGCTGTTTTTT. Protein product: CATSREGDSAGELFF.

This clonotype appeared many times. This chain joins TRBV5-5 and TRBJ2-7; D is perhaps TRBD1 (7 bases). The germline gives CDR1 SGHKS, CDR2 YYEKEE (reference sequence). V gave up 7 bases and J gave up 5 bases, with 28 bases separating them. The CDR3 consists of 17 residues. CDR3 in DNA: TGTGCCAGCCGACAGGGACCTGCAGCGGGCCAGCGCGACGAGCAGTACTTC. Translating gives CASRQGPAAGQRDEQYF.

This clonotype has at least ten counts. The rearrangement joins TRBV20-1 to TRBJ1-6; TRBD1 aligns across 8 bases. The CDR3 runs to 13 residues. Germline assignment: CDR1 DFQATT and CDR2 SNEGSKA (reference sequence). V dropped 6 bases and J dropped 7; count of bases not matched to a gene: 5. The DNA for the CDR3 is TGCAGTGCAAAGACAGGGGAGAATTCACCCCTCCACTTT. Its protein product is CSAKTGENSPLHF.

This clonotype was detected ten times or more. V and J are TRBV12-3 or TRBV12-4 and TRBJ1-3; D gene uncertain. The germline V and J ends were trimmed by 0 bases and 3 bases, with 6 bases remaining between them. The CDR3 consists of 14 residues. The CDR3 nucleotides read TGTGCCAGCAGTTTAGCGCAAAGTGGAAACACCATATATTTT. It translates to CASSLAQSGNTIYF.

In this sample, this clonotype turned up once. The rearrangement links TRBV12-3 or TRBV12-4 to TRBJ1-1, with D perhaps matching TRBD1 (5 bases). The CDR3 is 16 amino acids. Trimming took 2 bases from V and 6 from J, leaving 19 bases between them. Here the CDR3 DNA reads TGTGCCAGCAGTTTAAGAGGGCAGGGATGGTTCCCTGAAGCTTTCTTT. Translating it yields CASSLRGQGWFPEAFF.